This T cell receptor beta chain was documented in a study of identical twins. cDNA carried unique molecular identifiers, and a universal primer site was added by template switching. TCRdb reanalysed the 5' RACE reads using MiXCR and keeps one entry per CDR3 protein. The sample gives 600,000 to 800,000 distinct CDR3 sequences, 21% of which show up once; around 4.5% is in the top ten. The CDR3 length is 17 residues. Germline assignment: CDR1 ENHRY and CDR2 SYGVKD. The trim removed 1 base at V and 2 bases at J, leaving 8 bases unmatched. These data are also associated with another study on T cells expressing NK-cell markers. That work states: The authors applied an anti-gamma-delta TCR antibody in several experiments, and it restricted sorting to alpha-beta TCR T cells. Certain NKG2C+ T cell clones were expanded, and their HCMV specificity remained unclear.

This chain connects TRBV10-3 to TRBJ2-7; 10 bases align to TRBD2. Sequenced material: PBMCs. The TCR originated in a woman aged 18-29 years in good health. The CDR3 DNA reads TGTGCCATCAGTGAGTTCGGATTAGCGGGGGGAACCTACGAGCAGTACTTC. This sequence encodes CAISEFGLAGGTYEQYF.